The clone carrying this T cell receptor beta chain has more than one count but fewer than ten. V was clipped by 6 bases and J by 7 bases, with 24 bases between them. The CDR3 is 16 residues long. The germline gives CDR1 SEHNR, CDR2 FQNEAQ (reference sequence). Time point indicated: newly diagnosed GD, antithyroid drugs for less than 3 months. Preparation of the TCR library used RNA extracted from PBMCs. A blood draw put approximately 9 milliliters of peripheral blood into EDTA tubes. This sample is drawn from a study of regulatory T cells in long-lasting Graves disease. CDR3-region Arm-PCR and iRepertoire HTBI primers produced the TCR beta libraries. TCRdb ran MiXCR on the multiplex PCR reads and lists one entry per CDR3 protein. The sample holds 300,000 to 400,000 distinct CDR3 sequences, about a sixth seen once.

The V gene is TRBV7-9, the J gene TRBJ2-5; weak D call: TRBD2 (6 bases). This material consisted of peripheral blood mononuclear cells (PBMCs), taken at new diagnosis, from a patient treated with antithyroid drugs. The clonotype originates from a female donor with Graves disease. The CDR3 DNA reads as TGTGCCAGCAGATCCTTCATTACGGGAGACCCGGGGACCCAGTACTTC. This codes for CASRSFITGDPGTQYF. The full variable domain, in which reference TRBV7-9 and TRBJ2-5 provide the parts outside the CDR3, is DTGVSQNPRHKITKRGQNVTFRCDPISEHNRLYWYRQTLGQGPEFLTYFQNEAQLEKSRLLSDRFSAERPKGSFSTLEIQRTEQGDSAMYLCASRSFITGDPGTQYFGPGTRLLVL.